This TCR beta chain was sequenced in a study of blood T cell repertoires in COVID-19. This CDR3 comprises 14 residues. Germline V CDR1 and CDR2: MNHEY, SVGAGI. V was shortened by 8 bases and J by 0 bases, with 11 bases between the two germline ends. The repertoire was sequenced with immunoSEQ multiplex PCR; TCRdb's copy has only in-frame clones and lacks some. The data show 300,000 to 450,000 clones, around 87% seen once. The sequenced sample consisted of peripheral blood. V is TRBV6-5 and J is TRBJ1-3; D unclear. This clonotype originated in a woman aged 55-69 years with COVID-19, enrolled during active disease. CDR3 sequence reads: CASLRQNSGNTIYF. The CDR3 region has the DNA TGTGCCAGCTTGCGCCAAAACTCTGGAAACACCATATATTTT.